This T cell receptor (beta chain) appears in the sequencing data of a study of cytomegalovirus exposure and HLA in healthy donors. This clone was found a few times. It was with 60 Vbeta and 13 Jbeta primers that the PCR ran. Assay used: immunoSEQ multiplex PCR; TCRdb lists only in-frame clones, some missing. The sample lists about 68,000 clones; 80% to 90% were seen once. V shed 0 bases, J shed 7 bases, and the junction held 5 bases outside the gene matches. The V gene's germline CDR1 is MGHRA and CDR2 YSYEKL. This CDR3 is 14 amino acids long. Material: PBMCs. The rearrangement joins TRBV4-1 to TRBJ1-1; 7 nucleotides match TRBD1. This TCR was recovered from a human donor in good health. The CDR3 bases are TGCGCCAGCAGCCAAGAGAGGCCAGGGGGTGAAGCTTTCTTT. Its protein product is CASSQERPGGEAFF.